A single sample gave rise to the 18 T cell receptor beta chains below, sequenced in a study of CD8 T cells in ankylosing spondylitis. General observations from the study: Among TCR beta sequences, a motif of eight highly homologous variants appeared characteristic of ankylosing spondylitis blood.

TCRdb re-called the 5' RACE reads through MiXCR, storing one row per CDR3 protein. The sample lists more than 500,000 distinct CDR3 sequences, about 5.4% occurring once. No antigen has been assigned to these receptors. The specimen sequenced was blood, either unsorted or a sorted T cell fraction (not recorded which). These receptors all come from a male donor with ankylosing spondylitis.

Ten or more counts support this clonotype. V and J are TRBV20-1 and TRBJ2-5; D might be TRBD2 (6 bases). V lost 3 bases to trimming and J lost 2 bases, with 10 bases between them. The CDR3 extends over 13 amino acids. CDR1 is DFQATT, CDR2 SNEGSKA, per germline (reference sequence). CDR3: CSARSGLQETQYF. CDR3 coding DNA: TGCAGTGCTAGGAGCGGGTTACAAGAGACCCAGTACTTC.

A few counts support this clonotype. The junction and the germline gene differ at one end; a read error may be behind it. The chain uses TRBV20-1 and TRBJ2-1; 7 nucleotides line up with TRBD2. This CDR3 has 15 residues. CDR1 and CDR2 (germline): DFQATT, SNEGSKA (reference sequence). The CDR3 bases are TGCAGTGCTGGAGACATCAGGACTAGCTACAATGAGCAGTTCTTC. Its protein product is CSAGDIRTSYNEQFF.

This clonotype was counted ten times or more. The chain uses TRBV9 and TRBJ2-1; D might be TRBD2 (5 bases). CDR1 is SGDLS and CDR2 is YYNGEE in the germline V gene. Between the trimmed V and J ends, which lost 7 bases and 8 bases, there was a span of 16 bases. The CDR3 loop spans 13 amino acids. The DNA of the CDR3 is TGTGCCAGCCGCCCAGCGGCAAGGCATGAGCAGTTCTTC. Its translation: CASRPAARHEQFF.

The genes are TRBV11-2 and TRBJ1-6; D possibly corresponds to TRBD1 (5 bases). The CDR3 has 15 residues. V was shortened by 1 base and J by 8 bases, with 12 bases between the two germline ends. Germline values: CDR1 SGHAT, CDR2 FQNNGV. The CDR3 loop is CASSLAGPRDSPLHF. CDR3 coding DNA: TGTGCCAGCAGCTTAGCGGGACCACGGGATTCACCCCTCCACTTT.

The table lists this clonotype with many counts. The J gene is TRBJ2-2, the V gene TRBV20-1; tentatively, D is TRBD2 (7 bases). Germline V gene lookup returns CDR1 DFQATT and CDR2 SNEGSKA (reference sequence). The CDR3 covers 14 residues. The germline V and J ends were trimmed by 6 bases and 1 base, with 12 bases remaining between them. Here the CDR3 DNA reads TGCAGTGCCGACGGGGGGCGGAACACCGGGGAGCTGTTTTTT. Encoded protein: CSADGGRNTGELFF.

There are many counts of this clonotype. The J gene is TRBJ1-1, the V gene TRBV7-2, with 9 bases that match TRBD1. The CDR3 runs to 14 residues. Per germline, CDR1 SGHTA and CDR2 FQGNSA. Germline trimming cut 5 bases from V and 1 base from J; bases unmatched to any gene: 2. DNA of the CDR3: TGTGCCAGCAGCCGGGACAGGGCGAACACTGAAGCTTTCTTT. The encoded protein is CASSRDRANTEAFF.

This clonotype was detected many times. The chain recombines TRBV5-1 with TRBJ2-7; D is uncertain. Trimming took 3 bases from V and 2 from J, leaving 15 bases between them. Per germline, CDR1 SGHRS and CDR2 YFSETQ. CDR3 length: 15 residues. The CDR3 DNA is TGCGCCAGCAGCTCGGCCCCCCGACACACCTACGAGCAGTACTTC. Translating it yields CASSSAPRHTYEQYF.

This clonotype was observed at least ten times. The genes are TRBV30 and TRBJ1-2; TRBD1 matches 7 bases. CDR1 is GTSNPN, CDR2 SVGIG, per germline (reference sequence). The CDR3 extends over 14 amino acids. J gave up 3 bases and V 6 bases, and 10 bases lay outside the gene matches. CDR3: CACYHRGSDYGYTF. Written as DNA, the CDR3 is TGTGCCTGTTACCACAGGGGATCGGACTATGGCTACACCTTC. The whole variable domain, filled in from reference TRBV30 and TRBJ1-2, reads SQTIHQWPATLVQPVGSPLSLECTVEGTSNPNLYWYRQAAGRGLQLLFYSVGIGQISSEVPQNLSASRPQDRQFILSSKKLLLSDSGFYLCACYHRGSDYGYTFGSGTRLTVV.

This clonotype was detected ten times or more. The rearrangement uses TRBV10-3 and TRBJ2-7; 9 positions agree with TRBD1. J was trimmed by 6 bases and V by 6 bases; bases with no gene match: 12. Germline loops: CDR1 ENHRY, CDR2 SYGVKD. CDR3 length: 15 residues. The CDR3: CAISPDRGWDSEQYF. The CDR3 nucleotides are TGTGCCATCAGCCCGGACAGGGGATGGGATTCCGAGCAGTACTTC.

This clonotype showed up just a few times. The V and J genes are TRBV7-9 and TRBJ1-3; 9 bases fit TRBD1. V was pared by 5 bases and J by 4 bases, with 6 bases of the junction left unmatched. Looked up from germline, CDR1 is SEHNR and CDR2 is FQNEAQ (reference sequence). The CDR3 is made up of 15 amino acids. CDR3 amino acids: CASSLGQGKGNTIYF. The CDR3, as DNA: TGTGCCAGCAGCCTTGGACAGGGGAAAGGAAACACCATATATTTT.

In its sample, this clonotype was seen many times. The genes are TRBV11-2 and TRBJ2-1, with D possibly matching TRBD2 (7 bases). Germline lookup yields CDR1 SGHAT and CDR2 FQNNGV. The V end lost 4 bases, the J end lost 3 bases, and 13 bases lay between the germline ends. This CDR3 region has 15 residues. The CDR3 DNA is TGTGCCAGCAGCTCCGAGGGGGGGGGCTACAATGAGCAGTTCTTC. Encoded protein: CASSSEGGGYNEQFF. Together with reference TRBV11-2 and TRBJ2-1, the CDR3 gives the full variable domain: EAGVAQSPRYKIIEKRQSVAFWCNPISGHATLYWYQQILGQGPKLLIQFQNNGVVDDSQLPKDRFSAERLKGVDSTLKIQPAKLEDSAVYLCASSSEGGGYNEQFFGPGTRLTVL.

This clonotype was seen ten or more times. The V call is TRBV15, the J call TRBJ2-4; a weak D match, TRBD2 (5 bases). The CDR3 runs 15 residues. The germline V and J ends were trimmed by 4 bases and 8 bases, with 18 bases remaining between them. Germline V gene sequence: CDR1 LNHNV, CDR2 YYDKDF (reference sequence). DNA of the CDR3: TGTGCCACCAGCACCCGGGCCCTTGAGGAGGACATTCAGTACTTC. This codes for CATSTRALEEDIQYF.

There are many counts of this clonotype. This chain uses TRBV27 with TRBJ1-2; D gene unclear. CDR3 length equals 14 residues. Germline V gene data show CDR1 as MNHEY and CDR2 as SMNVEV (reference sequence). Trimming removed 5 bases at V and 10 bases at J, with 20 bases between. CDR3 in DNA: TGTGCCAGCAGTCCCCCGGGTCGAAGCCACGACTACACCTTC. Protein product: CASSPPGRSHDYTF.

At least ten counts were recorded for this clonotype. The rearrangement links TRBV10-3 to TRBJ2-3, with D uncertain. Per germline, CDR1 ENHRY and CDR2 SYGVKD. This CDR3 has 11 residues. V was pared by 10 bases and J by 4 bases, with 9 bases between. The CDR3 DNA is TGTGCCACTGGATCCGCAGATACGCAGTATTTT. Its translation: CATGSADTQYF.

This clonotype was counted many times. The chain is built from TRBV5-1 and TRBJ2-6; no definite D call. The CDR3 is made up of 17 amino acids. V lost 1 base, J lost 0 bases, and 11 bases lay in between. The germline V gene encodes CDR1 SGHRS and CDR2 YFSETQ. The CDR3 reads CASSLFVSGSGANVLTF. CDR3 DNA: TGCGCCAGCAGCTTGTTCGTGAGTGGCTCTGGGGCCAACGTCCTGACTTTC.

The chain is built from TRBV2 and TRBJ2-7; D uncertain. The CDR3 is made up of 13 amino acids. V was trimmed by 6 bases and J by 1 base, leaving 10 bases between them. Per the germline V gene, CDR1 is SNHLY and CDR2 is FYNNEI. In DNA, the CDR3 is TGTGCCAGCAGGACGGTCAGGTCCTACGAGCAGTACTTC. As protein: CASRTVRSYEQYF.

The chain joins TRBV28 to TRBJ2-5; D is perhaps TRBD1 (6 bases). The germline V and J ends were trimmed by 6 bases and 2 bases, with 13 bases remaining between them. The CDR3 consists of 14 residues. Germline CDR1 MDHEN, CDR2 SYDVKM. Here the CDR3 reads CASRWTVRQETQYF. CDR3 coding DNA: TGTGCCAGCAGGTGGACAGTTCGGCAAGAGACCCAGTACTTC. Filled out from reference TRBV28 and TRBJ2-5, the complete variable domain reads DVKVTQSSRYLVKRTGEKVFLECVQDMDHENMFWYRQDPGLGLRLIYFSYDVKMKEKGDIPEGYSVSREKKERFSLILESASTNQTSMYLCASRWTVRQETQYFGPGTRLLVL.

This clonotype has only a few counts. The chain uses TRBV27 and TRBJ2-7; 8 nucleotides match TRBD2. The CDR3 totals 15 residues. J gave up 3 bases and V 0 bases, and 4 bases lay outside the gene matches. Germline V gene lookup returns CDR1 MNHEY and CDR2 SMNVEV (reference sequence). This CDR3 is CASSLSSSGNYEQYF. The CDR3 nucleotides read TGTGCCAGCAGTTTATCGAGTAGCGGGAACTACGAGCAGTACTTC.